The 23 T cell receptor beta chains reported below all come from one sample, sequenced in a study of cytomegalovirus exposure and HLA in healthy donors. Libraries were prepared by immunoSEQ multiplex PCR; TCRdb keeps only in-frame clonotypes and omits some of them. The sample lists roughly 250,000 clones; 90% were seen once. Sequences were obtained from PBMCs. These TCRs come from a woman between 18 and 29 years old in good health and CMV-seronegative.

The rearrangement joins TRBV11-2 to TRBJ1-2; TRBD1 is a possible D gene (5 bases). This CDR3 spans 13 amino acids. The ends were cut back, 7 bases at V and 3 bases at J, with 12 bases in the middle. In germline, CDR1 is SGHAT, CDR2 FQNNGV. CDR3 sequence reads: CASKPTAHYGYTF. The CDR3 DNA follows: TGTGCCAGCAAACCGACAGCACACTATGGCTACACCTTC.

The rearrangement links TRBV27 to TRBJ1-2; D remains ambiguous. From germline, CDR1 is MNHEY and CDR2 SMNVEV (reference sequence). The V end lost 1 base, the J end lost 8 bases, and 17 bases lay between the germline ends. This CDR3 comprises 15 residues. The CDR3 bases are TGTGCCAGCAGTTTATTCGCGGCATTACCCAGCGGCTACACCTTC. This encodes CASSLFAALPSGYTF.

J is TRBJ2-3 and V is TRBV15; 11 nucleotides align to TRBD2. Trimming cost V 0 bases and J 2 bases; bases outside gene matches: 10. CDR3 length: 19 amino acids. Looked up from germline, CDR1 is LNHNV and CDR2 is YYDKDF (reference sequence). The CDR3 DNA is TGTGCCACCAGCAGAGAAAGACGGCTAGCGGGGGGCCTCACAGATACGCAGTATTTT. Encoded protein: CATSRERRLAGGLTDTQYF.

This clone appeared a single time. The V and J genes are TRBV5-6 and TRBJ2-5; 8 bases map to TRBD1. There are 16 residues in the CDR3. V lost 6 bases and J lost 2; bases outside the gene matches: 12. Germline lookup yields CDR1 SGHDT and CDR2 YYEEEE. The CDR3 loop reads CASIDGDRGIQETQYF. In DNA form, the CDR3 reads TGTGCCAGCATAGACGGAGACAGGGGAATTCAAGAGACCCAGTACTTC.

The count of this clone is one. The J gene is TRBJ2-1, the V gene TRBV9; a weak D match, TRBD1 (5 bases). Germline V lookup: CDR1 SGDLS, CDR2 YYNGEE. Trimming cost V 3 bases and J 9 bases, with 22 bases left between them. CDR3 size: 16 residues. CDR3 region: CASSDLQWEGVSEQFF. CDR3 sequence (DNA): TGTGCCAGCAGCGACCTCCAGTGGGAAGGGGTGAGTGAGCAGTTCTTC.

The rearrangement links TRBV5-1 to TRBJ2-2; D is possibly TRBD2 (6 bases). V was trimmed by 3 bases and J by 3 bases, leaving 12 bases between them. CDR1 SGHRS and CDR2 YFSETQ come from the germline V gene. The CDR3 runs to 15 residues. CDR3 nucleotides: TGCGCCAGCAGCTCGCACGAGCGGGACACCGGGGAGCTGTTTTTT. Protein product: CASSSHERDTGELFF.

This clone was seen once. This chain uses TRBV19 with TRBJ2-7; a weak D match, TRBD2 (6 bases). Trimming took 3 bases from V and 2 from J, leaving 14 bases between them. The germline gives CDR1 LNHDA, CDR2 SQIVND (reference sequence). The CDR3 has 15 residues. Here the CDR3 reads CASSIMLEGTYEQYF. For the CDR3, the DNA is TGTGCCAGTAGTATTATGTTGGAGGGCACCTACGAGCAGTACTTC.

The chain recombines TRBV18 with TRBJ1-1, with 8 bases identical to TRBD1. V was pared by 6 bases and J by 2 bases, with 8 bases of the junction left unmatched. CDR1 KGHSH and CDR2 LQKENI come from the germline V gene. There are 15 residues in the CDR3. CDR3: CASSRTTGVNTEAFF. The CDR3 coding sequence is TGTGCCAGCTCCCGTACGACAGGGGTAAACACTGAAGCTTTCTTT.

In its sample, this clone was seen once. The V gene is TRBV11-2, the J gene TRBJ2-2, with D possibly TRBD2 on 6 matching bases. The V end was cut by 1 base, the J end by 2 bases, with 8 bases between. The germline CDR1 and CDR2 sequences are SGHAT and FQNNGV. CDR3 length: 15 amino acids. The chain's CDR3 is CASSLGAGNTGELFF. The CDR3 bases are TGTGCCAGCAGCTTAGGGGCGGGAAACACCGGGGAGCTGTTTTTT.

This chain links TRBV2 with TRBJ2-7, with 12 bases matching TRBD2. CDR3 length: 15 amino acids. Trimming took 7 bases from V and 3 from J; bases not matched to a gene: 7. Germline V gene lookup returns CDR1 SNHLY and CDR2 FYNNEI. The CDR3 loop reads CASNVGLAGNYEQYV. The CDR3 DNA sequence: TGTGCCAGCAACGTCGGACTAGCGGGGAACTACGAGCAGTACGTC.

CDR3: CATSISYGTVYNEQFF. CDR3 sequence (DNA): TGTGCCACCAGCATATCCTACGGGACAGTTTACAATGAGCAGTTCTTC. The chain couples TRBV15 to TRBJ2-1; TRBD1 matches at 7 bases. Looked up from germline, CDR1 is LNHNV and CDR2 is YYDKDF (reference sequence). The CDR3 is 16 amino acids. V trimming: 4 bases; J trimming: 4 bases; junction bases outside the gene matches: 10.

This clone was recorded only once. The chain couples TRBV2 to TRBJ2-6, with 10 bases that match TRBD1. Germline lookup yields CDR1 SNHLY and CDR2 FYNNEI. There are 18 residues in the CDR3. Trimming took 0 bases from V and 1 from J; bases not matched to a gene: 3. The CDR3 DNA reads TGTGCCAGCAGTGAAGCGACAGGGGGCTGGTCTGGGGCCAACGTCCTGACTTTC. Protein product: CASSEATGGWSGANVLTF.

The genes are TRBV7-9 and TRBJ1-6, with 11 bases matching TRBD1. The germline CDR1 and CDR2 sequences are SEHNR and FQNEAQ (reference sequence). J was trimmed by 8 bases and V by 8 bases; bases with no gene match: 11. The CDR3 is 16 amino acids. The CDR3 is CASRARLGQGDSPLHF. The CDR3 DNA follows: TGTGCCAGCCGTGCACGACTGGGACAGGGGGATTCACCCCTCCACTTT.

A few counts support this clone. The rearrangement uses TRBV5-1 and TRBJ2-4; 11 bases map to TRBD1. Trimming cost V 2 bases and J 6 bases; bases outside gene matches: 1. The CDR3 is 14 residues long. Germline CDR1 SGHRS, CDR2 YFSETQ. The CDR3 protein is CASSFGQGANIQYF. CDR3 nucleotide sequence: TGCGCCAGCAGCTTTGGACAGGGGGCAAACATTCAGTACTTC.

The CDR3 reads CASSPSTGEDGYTF. The CDR3 DNA is TGTGCCAGCTCACCATCCACAGGGGAGGATGGCTACACCTTC. This sequence joins TRBV18 and TRBJ1-2; 7 nucleotides align to TRBD1. The J segment lost 6 bases and the V segment lost 2 bases, leaving 6 bases of the junction unmatched. The CDR3 runs to 14 residues. Germline loops: CDR1 KGHSH, CDR2 LQKENI.

V is TRBV27 and J is TRBJ2-1, with D perhaps matching TRBD2 (5 bases). V lost 0 bases and J lost 8, with 8 bases in between. The CDR3 extends over 13 amino acids. Germline CDR1 MNHEY, CDR2 SMNVEV (reference sequence). DNA for the CDR3: TGTGCCAGCAGTTTATCAGGGAGCGATGAGCAGTTCTTC. Translated, it gives CASSLSGSDEQFF.

This chain connects TRBV5-6 to TRBJ2-7; 10 bases match TRBD2. V lost 4 bases to trimming and J lost 0 bases; unmatched junction nucleotides: 4. CDR3 length: 15 residues. Germline V gene data show CDR1 as SGHDT and CDR2 as YYEEEE. The CDR3 nucleotides are TGTGCCAGCAGCGGGACTAGCGAGAGCTCCTACGAGCAGTACGTC. It codes for CASSGTSESSYEQYV.

The chain recombines TRBV5-1 with TRBJ2-5; D not certain. Germline CDR1 SGHRS, CDR2 YFSETQ. V was clipped by 6 bases and J by 5 bases, with 17 bases between them. There are 14 residues in the CDR3. In DNA, the CDR3 is TGCGCCAGCAAAGTAACGGTGGTAACGGAGACCCAGTACTTC. Translating gives CASKVTVVTETQYF.

The rearrangement links TRBV10-3 to TRBJ2-1; 8 bases fit TRBD1. J was trimmed by 2 bases and V by 4 bases; bases with no gene match: 1. Germline CDR1 is ENHRY and CDR2 is SYGVKD. CDR3 length: 14 residues. As DNA, the CDR3 is TGTGCCATCAGTGGCAGGGGGCCCTACAATGAGCAGTTCTTC. It encodes CAISGRGPYNEQFF.

For the CDR3, the DNA is TGTGCCAGCAGCGTAGCGGGGGGACGGACTAATGAAAAACTGTTTTTT. Translated, it gives CASSVAGGRTNEKLFF. The rearrangement uses TRBV9 and TRBJ1-4; D perhaps matches TRBD1 (5 bases). V was cut by 0 bases and J by 2 bases, with 11 bases left in between. The CDR3 runs to 16 residues. Germline V CDR1 and CDR2: SGDLS, YYNGEE.

This rearrangement joins TRBV5-1 to TRBJ1-2, with TRBD1 matching over 9 bases. Germline V CDR1 and CDR2: SGHRS, YFSETQ. V shed 2 bases and J 2 bases; nucleotides not matched to a gene: 1. The CDR3 loop spans 14 amino acids. The chain's CDR3 is CASSFGQGNYGYTF. CDR3 nucleotide sequence: TGCGCCAGCAGCTTCGGACAGGGGAACTATGGCTACACCTTC.

The J gene is TRBJ1-1, the V gene TRBV4-1; 7 nucleotides match TRBD1. Losses at the gene ends were 0 bases for V and 1 base for J; bases not matched to a gene: 8. This CDR3 is 17 amino acids long. Germline V gene data show CDR1 as MGHRA and CDR2 as YSYEKL. Here the CDR3 reads CASSQDQEWTGNTEAFF. The CDR3 DNA is TGCGCCAGCAGCCAAGACCAAGAGTGGACAGGGAACACTGAAGCTTTCTTT.

This chain uses TRBV4-2 with TRBJ2-3; TRBD2 agrees at 12 bases. The V and J ends lost 1 base and 10 bases, in that order; junction bases with no gene match: 12. The CDR3 has 17 amino acids. The germline V gene encodes CDR1 LGHNA and CDR2 YNFKEQ. The CDR3 nucleotides read TGTGCCAGCAGCCAAGCCCGCGGACTAGCGGGGACTCAGGCGCAGTATTTT. Its translation is CASSQARGLAGTQAQYF.